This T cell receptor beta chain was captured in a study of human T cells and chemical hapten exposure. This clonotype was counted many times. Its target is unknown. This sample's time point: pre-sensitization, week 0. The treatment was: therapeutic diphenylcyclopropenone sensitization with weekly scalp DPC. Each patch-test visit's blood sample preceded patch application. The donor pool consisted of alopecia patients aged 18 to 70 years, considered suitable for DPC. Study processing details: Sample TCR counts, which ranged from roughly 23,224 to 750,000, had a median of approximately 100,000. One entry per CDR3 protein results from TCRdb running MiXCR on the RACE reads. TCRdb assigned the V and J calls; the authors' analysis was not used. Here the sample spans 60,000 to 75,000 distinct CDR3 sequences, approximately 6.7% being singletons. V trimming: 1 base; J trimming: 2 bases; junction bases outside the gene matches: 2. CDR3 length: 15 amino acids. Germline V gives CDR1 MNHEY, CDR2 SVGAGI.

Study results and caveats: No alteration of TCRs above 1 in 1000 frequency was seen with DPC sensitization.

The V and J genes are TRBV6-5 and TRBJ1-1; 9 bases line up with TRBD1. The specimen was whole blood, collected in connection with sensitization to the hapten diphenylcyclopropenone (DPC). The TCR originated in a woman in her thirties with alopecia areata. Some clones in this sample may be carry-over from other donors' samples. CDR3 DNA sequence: TGTGCCAGCAGTTACTGGGACAGGGTCAACACTGAAGCTTTCTTT. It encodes CASSYWDRVNTEAFF.